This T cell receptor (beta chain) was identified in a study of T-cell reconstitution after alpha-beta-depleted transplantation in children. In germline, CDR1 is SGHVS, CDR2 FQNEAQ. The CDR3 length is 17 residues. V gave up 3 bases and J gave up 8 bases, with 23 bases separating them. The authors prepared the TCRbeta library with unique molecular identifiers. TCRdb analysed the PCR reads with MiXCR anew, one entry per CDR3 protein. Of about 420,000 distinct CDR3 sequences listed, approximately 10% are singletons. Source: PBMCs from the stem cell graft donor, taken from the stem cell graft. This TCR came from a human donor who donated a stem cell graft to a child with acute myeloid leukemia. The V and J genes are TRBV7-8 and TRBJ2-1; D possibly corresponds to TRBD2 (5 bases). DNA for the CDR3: TGTGCCAGCAGCTTCACGACTATCCAGCGGAATATCGATGAGCAGTTCTTC. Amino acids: CASSFTTIQRNIDEQFF.